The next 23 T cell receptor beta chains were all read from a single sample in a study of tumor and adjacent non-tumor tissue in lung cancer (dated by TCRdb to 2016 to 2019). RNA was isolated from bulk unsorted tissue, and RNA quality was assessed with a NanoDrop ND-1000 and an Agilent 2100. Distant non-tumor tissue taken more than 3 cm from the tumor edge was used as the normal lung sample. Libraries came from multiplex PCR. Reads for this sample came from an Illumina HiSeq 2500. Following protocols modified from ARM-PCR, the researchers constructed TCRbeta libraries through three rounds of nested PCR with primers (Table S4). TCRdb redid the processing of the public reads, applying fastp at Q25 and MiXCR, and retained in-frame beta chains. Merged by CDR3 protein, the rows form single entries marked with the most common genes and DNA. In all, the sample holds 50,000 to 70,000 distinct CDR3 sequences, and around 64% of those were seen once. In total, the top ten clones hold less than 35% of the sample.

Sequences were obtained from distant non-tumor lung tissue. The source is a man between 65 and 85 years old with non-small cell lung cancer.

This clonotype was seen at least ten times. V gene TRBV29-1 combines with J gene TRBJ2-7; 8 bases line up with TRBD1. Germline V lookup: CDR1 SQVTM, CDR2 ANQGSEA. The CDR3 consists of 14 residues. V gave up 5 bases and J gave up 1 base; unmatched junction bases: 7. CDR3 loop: CSVRSQGASYEQYF. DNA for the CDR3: TGCAGCGTTCGTTCTCAGGGGGCTTCCTACGAGCAGTACTTC.

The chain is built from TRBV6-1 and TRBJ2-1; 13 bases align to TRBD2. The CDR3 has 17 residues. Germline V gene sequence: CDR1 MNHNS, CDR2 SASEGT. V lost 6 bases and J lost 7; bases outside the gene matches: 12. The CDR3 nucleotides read TGTGCCAGCAGCACTACTAGCGGGGGGGCCAGTAGGAATGAGCAGTTCTTC. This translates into CASSTTSGGASRNEQFF.

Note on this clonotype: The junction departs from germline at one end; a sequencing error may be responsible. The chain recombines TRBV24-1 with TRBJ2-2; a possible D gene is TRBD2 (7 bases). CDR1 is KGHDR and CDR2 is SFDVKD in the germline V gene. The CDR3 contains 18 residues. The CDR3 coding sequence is TGTGCCACCAGTGGGTGGGGGGGCCAAAACTGGAACATCGGGGAGCTGTTTTTT. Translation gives CATSGWGGQNWNIGELFF.

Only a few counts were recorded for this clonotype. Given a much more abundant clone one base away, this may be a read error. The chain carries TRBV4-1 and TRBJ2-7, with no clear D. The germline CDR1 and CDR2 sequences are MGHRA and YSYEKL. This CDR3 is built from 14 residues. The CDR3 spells CTSSQGSASGEQYF. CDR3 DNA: TGCACCAGCAGCCAAGGAAGCGCGTCAGGCGAGCAGTACTTC.

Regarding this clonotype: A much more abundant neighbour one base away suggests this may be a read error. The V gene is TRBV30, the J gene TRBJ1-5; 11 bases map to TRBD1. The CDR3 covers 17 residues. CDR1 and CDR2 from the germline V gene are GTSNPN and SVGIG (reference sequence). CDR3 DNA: TGTGCCTGGAGCGGACAGGGGGCGGCATTGTCGAATCAGTCCCAGCATTTT. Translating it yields CAWSGQGAALSNQSQHF.

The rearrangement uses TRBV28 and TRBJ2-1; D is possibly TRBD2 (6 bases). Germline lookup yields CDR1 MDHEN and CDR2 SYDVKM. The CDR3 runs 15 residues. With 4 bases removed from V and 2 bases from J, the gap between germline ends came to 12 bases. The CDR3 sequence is CASSYQWGAYNEQFF. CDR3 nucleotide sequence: TGTGCCAGCAGTTACCAGTGGGGGGCCTACAATGAGCAGTTCTTC.

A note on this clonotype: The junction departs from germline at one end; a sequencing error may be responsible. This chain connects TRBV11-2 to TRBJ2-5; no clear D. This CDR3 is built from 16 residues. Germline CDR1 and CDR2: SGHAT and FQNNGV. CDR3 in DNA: TGTGCCAGTAGCTTAGGATGGGATAGCTCTCAAGAGACCCAGTACTTC. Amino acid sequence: CASSLGWDSSQETQYF. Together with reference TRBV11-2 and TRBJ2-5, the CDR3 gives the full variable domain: EAGVAQSPRYKIIEKRQSVAFWCNPISGHATLYWYQQILGQGPKLLIQFQNNGVVDDSQLPKDRFSAERLKGVDSTLKIQPAKLEDSAVYLCASSLGWDSSQETQYFGPGTRLLVL.

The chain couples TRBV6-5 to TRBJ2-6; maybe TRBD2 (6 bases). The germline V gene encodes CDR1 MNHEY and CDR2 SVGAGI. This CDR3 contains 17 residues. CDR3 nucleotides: TGTGCTAGGAGTTCCATATATCGGGGGATTAGTGCCAACGTCCTGACTTTC. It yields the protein CARSSIYRGISANVLTF.

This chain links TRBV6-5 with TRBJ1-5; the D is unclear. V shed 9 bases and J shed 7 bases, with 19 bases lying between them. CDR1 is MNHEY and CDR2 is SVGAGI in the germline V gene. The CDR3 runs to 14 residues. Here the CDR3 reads CASCYSSNGQPQHF. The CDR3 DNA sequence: TGTGCCAGTTGTTACTCATCGAATGGGCAGCCCCAGCATTTT.

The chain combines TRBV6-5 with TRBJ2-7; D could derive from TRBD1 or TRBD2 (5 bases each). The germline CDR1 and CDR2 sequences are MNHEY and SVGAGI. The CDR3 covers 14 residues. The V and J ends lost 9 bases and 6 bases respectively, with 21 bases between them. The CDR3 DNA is TGTGCCAGTGGACCCCGGGGTAGGGGCGGCGAGCAGTACTTC. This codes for CASGPRGRGGEQYF.

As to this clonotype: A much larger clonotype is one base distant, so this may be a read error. CDR3 sequence (DNA): TGTGCCAGCAAGGGCAGACCCGGGGGCCATTACTTC. The encoded protein is CASKGRPGGHYF. The chain joins TRBV28 to TRBJ2-7; tentatively, D is TRBD1 or TRBD2 (6 bases each). Germline V gene sequence: CDR1 MDHEN, CDR2 SYDVKM. V lost 7 bases to trimming and J lost 13 bases, with 20 bases between them. This CDR3 contains 12 residues.

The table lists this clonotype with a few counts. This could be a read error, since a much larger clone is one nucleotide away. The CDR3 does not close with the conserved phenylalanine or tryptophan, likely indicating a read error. The CDR3 nucleotides are TGTGCCAGCAGGAGGTTGGGACAGTCCTACAATGAGCAGTTCCTC. Its translation is CASRRLGQSYNEQFL. This rearrangement joins TRBV12-3 or TRBV12-4 to TRBJ2-1, with 7 bases aligning to TRBD1. This CDR3 region has 15 residues. Trimming took 6 bases from V and 1 from J; bases not matched to a gene: 6.

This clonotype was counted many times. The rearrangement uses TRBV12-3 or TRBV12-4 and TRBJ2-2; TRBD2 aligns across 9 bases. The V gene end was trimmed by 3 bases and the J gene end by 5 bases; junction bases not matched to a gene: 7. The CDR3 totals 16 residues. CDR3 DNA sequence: TGTGCCAGCAGTTTCGGCGCGGGAGGGGGGACCGGGGAGCTGTTTTTT. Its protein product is CASSFGAGGGTGELFF.

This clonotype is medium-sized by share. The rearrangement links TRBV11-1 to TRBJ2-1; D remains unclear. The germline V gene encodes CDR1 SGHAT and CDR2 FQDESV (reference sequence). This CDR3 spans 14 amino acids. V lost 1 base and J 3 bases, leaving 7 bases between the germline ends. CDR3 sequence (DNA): TGTGCCAGCAGCTTAGTACGCAGCTACAATGAGCAGTTCTTC. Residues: CASSLVRSYNEQFF. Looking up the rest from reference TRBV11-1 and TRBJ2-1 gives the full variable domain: EAEVAQSPRYKITEKSQAVAFWCDPISGHATLYWYRQILGQGPELLVQFQDESVVDDSQLPKDRFSAERLKGVDSTLKIQPAELGDSAMYLCASSLVRSYNEQFFGPGTRLTVL.

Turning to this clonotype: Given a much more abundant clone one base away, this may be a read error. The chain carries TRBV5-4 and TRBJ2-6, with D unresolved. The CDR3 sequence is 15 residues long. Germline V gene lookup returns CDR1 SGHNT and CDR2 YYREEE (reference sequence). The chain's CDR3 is CAGSLAVGGANVLTF. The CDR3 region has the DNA TGTGCCGGCAGCTTGGCCGTTGGTGGGGCCAACGTCCTGACTTTC.

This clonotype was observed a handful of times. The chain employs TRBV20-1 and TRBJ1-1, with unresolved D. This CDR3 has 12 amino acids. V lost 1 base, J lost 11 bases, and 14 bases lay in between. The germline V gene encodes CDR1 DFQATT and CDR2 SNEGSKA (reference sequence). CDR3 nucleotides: TGCAGTGCTAGAGGTAGCCTCGGGAGGGCTTTCTTT. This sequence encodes CSARGSLGRAFF.

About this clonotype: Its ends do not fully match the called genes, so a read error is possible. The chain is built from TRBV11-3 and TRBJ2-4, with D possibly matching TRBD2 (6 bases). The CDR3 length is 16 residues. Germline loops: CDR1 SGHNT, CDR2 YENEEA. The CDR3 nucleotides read TGTGCCAGCAGCTTGAACGGGGGTAATTCCATAAACATTCAATACTTC. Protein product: CASSLNGGNSINIQYF. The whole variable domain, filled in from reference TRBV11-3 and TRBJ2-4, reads EAGVVQSPRYKIIEKKQPVAFWCNPISGHNTLYWYLQNLGQGPELLIRYENEEAVDDSQLPKDRFSAERLKGVDSTLKIQPAELGDSAVYLCASSLNGGNSINIQYFGAGTRLSVL.

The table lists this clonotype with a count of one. DNA of the CDR3: TGCAGTGCTAGAGGATCTTGGGTCGGCGAGCAGTACTTC. This codes for CSARGSWVGEQYF. V and J are TRBV20-1 and TRBJ2-7; D not resolved. V was trimmed by 1 base and J by 6 bases, leaving 13 bases between them. CDR3 length equals 13 residues. Per germline, CDR1 DFQATT and CDR2 SNEGSKA (reference sequence).

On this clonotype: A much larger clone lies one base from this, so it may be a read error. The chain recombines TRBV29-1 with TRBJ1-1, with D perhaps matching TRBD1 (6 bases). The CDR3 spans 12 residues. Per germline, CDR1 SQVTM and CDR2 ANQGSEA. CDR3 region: CSATQGGTEALF. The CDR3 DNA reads TGCAGCGCAACACAGGGAGGCACTGAAGCTTTATTT. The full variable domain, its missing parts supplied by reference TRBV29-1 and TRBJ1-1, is SAVISQKPSRDICQRGTSLTIQCQVDSQVTMMFWYRQQPGQSLTLIATANQGSEATYESGFVIDKFPISRPNLTFSTLTVSNMSPEDSSIYLCSATQGGTEALFGQGTRLTVV.

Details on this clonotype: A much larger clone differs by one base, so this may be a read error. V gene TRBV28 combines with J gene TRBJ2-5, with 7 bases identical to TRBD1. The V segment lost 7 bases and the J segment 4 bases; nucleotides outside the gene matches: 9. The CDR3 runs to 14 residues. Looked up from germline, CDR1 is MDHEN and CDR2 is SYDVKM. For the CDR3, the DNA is TGTGCCAGCACCAGACAGGGTAAGGGAGAGACCCAGTACTTC. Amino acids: CASTRQGKGETQYF.

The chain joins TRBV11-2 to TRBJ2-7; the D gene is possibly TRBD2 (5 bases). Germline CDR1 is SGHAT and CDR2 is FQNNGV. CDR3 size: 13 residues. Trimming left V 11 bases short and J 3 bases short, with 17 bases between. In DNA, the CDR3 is TGTGCCGGTAGCGTCAGCGGCGGCTACGAGCAGTACTTC. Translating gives CAGSVSGGYEQYF.

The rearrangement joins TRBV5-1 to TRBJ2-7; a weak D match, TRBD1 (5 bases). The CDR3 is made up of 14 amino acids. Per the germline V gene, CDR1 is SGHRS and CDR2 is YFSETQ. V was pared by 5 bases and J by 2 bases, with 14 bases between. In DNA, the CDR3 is TGCGCCAGCAGTTCCCGGACATGGGCCTACGAGCAGTACTTC. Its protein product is CASSSRTWAYEQYF. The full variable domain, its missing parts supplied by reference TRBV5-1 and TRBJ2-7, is KAGVTQTPRYLIKTRGQQVTLSCSPISGHRSVSWYQQTPGQGLQFLFEYFSETQRNKGNFPGRFSGRQFSNSRSEMNVSTLELGDSALYLCASSSRTWAYEQYFGPGTRLTVT.

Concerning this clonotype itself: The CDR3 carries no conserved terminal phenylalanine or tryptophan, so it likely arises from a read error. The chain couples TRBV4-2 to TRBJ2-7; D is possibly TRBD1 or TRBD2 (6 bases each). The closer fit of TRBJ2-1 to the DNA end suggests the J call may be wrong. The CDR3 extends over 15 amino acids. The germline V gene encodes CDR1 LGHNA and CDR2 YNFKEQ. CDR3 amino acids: CASSQPLGGSYEQFL. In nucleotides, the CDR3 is TGTGCCAGCAGCCAACCTTTGGGGGGCTCCTACGAGCAGTTCCTC.